Listed below are T cell receptor beta chains from one sample, sequenced in a study of T cells in Graves' hyperthyroidism and ophthalmopathy. MiXCR, applied by TCRdb to the multiplex PCR reads, yields one record per CDR3 protein. This sample has 350,000 to 500,000 distinct CDR3 sequences, with roughly 15% found just once. Source material: blood. The receptors were gathered from a woman aged 18-35 years with Graves' hyperthyroidism. CDR3s include the opening cysteine and the closing phenylalanine or tryptophan. Each record gives: clone size, V gene, J gene, D gene, CDR3 DNA, CDR3 protein. D genes are given only for firm matches. Size is stated for part of the rows, as once, few or many counts, or as a class when the clone is expanded.

abundance: NA; v_gene: TRBV5-1; j_gene: TRBJ1-5; d_gene: NA; CDR3nt: TGCGCCAGCAGCTTGACCGGCAGTGGGAGCAATCAGCCCCAGCATTTT; CDR3aa: CASSLTGSGSNQPQHF
abundance: NA; v_gene: TRBV10-3; j_gene: TRBJ2-1; d_gene: TRBD2; CDR3nt: TGTGCCATCAGTAAAGGGACTAGCGGGATCGATGAGCAGTTCTTC; CDR3aa: CAISKGTSGIDEQFF
abundance: many; v_gene: TRBV20-1; j_gene: TRBJ2-7; d_gene: NA; CDR3nt: TGCAGTGCTAGCGGGAACTTTTATAACGAGCAGTACTTC; CDR3aa: CSASGNFYNEQYF
abundance: few; v_gene: TRBV19; j_gene: TRBJ1-5; d_gene: NA; CDR3nt: TGTGCCAGTAGTAGGGGGGATCAGGGGTATAGTCATCAGCCCCAGCATTTT; CDR3aa: CASSRGDQGYSHQPQHF
abundance: many; v_gene: TRBV12-3/TRBV12-4; j_gene: TRBJ2-2; d_gene: NA; CDR3nt: TGTGCCAGCAGTTTGGGGGCCGGAACCGGGGAGCTGTTTTTT; CDR3aa: CASSLGAGTGELFF
abundance: many; v_gene: TRBV2; j_gene: TRBJ1-1; d_gene: NA; CDR3nt: TGTGCCAGGGAAGGCCAGGGGCTCACTGAAGCTTTCTTT; CDR3aa: CAREGQGLTEAFF
abundance: few; v_gene: TRBV11-2; j_gene: TRBJ2-1; d_gene: NA; CDR3nt: TGTGCCAGCAGCCCTCGGGGTAGCGGAACCTACAATGAGCAGTTCTTC; CDR3aa: CASSPRGSGTYNEQFF
abundance: many; v_gene: TRBV28; j_gene: TRBJ2-3; d_gene: TRBD2; CDR3nt: TGTGCCAGCAGGGGGACTAGCGGGATCACAGATACGCAGTATTTT; CDR3aa: CASRGTSGITDTQYF
abundance: NA; v_gene: TRBV24-1; j_gene: TRBJ2-1; d_gene: TRBD1; CDR3nt: TGTGCCACCAGTGACAGGACAGGGAATATCGAGCAGTTCTTC; CDR3aa: CATSDRTGNIEQFF
abundance: few; v_gene: TRBV12-3/TRBV12-4; j_gene: TRBJ2-7; d_gene: TRBD2; CDR3nt: TGTGCCAGCAGTTTAGCAAAGGGACTACTCTACGAGCAGTGCTTC; CDR3aa: CASSLAKGLLYEQCF
abundance: NA; v_gene: TRBV28; j_gene: TRBJ1-2; d_gene: NA; CDR3nt: TGTGCCAGCAGTCAGGGCCCCTCTAACTATGGCTACACCTTC; CDR3aa: CASSQGPSNYGYTF
abundance: few; v_gene: TRBV5-1; j_gene: TRBJ2-1; d_gene: TRBD2; CDR3nt: TGCGCCAGCAGCTCGGGACTAGCGGGAGATAGTGAGCAGTTCTTC; CDR3aa: CASSSGLAGDSEQFF
abundance: NA; v_gene: TRBV7-9; j_gene: TRBJ1-5; d_gene: NA; CDR3nt: TGTGCCAGCAGCTTGGGCAGGACAAACAATCAGCCCCAGCATTTT; CDR3aa: CASSLGRTNNQPQHF
abundance: few; v_gene: TRBV2; j_gene: TRBJ2-7; d_gene: NA; CDR3nt: TGTGCCAGCAGTGAAAGGCCTCTCCGCTACGAGCAGTACTTC; CDR3aa: CASSERPLRYEQYF
abundance: once; v_gene: TRBV28; j_gene: TRBJ2-3; d_gene: TRBD2; CDR3nt: TGTGCCAGCAGTTCCCTCTCCACTAGCGGGACAAACGCAGATACGCAGTATTTT; CDR3aa: CASSSLSTSGTNADTQYF
abundance: many; v_gene: TRBV27; j_gene: TRBJ2-2; d_gene: NA; CDR3nt: TGTGCCAGCAGTTTATTTCGAGGGGAGCTGTTTTTT; CDR3aa: CASSLFRGELFF
abundance: many; v_gene: TRBV6-5; j_gene: TRBJ1-4; d_gene: TRBD1; CDR3nt: TGTGCCAGCAGTTACGGACAGGGTGAGGAAAAACTGTTTTTT; CDR3aa: CASSYGQGEEKLFF